The 23 T cell receptor beta chains below all came from one sample that was sequenced in a study of blood T cell repertoires in COVID-19. Profiling relied on immunoSEQ multiplex PCR, and the TCRdb table lists in-frame clones only, not all of them. The data hold roughly 34,000 clones, with around 90% observed a single time. Sequencing used peripheral blood. The origin of the receptors is a man aged 60 to 69 with active COVID-19.

This clone appeared once. The chain carries TRBV7-9 and TRBJ1-2, with D possibly being TRBD1 (5 bases). Germline V gives CDR1 SEHNR, CDR2 FQNEAQ (reference sequence). V lost 7 bases and J 7 bases, leaving 19 bases between the germline ends. CDR3 length: 14 amino acids. CDR3 in DNA: TGTGCCAGCACCGCGACCGGCAGGGCAAGTGGCTACACCTTC. Encoded protein: CASTATGRASGYTF.

This clone was counted only a few times. This chain connects TRBV27 to TRBJ2-7; a possible D gene is TRBD1 (6 bases). Trimming removed 0 bases at V and 7 bases at J, with 13 bases between. Germline-derived CDR1 and CDR2 are MNHEY and SMNVEV (reference sequence). The CDR3 consists of 14 residues. The CDR3 bases are TGTGCCAGCAGTTTATCCAGGGGTCTGGGTGAGCAGTACTTC. Protein: CASSLSRGLGEQYF.

The J gene is TRBJ1-2, the V gene TRBV4-2; D possibly corresponds to TRBD1 (6 bases). Germline V gene data show CDR1 as LGHNA and CDR2 as YNFKEQ. V was pared by 3 bases and J by 2 bases, with 13 bases between. The CDR3 runs 15 residues. This chain's CDR3 is CASSHAGTRNYGYTF. The DNA for the CDR3 is TGTGCCAGCAGCCATGCCGGGACACGGAACTATGGCTACACCTTC.

V and J are TRBV28 and TRBJ2-6; maybe TRBD2 (6 bases). Trimming removed 1 base from V and 0 bases from J, with 10 bases in between. This CDR3 spans 17 amino acids. Germline CDR1 MDHEN, CDR2 SYDVKM. The CDR3 nucleotides read TGTGCCAGCAGTTTATCGGGACTGGGCTCTGGGGCCAACGTCCTGACTTTC. Its protein is CASSLSGLGSGANVLTF.

The V call is TRBV7-2, the J call TRBJ2-5, with 9 bases aligning to TRBD2. In germline, CDR1 is SGHTA, CDR2 FQGNSA. V was clipped by 2 bases and J by 4 bases; unmatched bases: 11. The CDR3 length is 17 residues. The CDR3 DNA reads TGTGCCAGCAGCTTACGAAGCGGGGGGTCGGTTAGAGAGACCCAGTACTTC. It encodes CASSLRSGGSVRETQYF.

The chain recombines TRBV5-5 with TRBJ1-2; 7 bases are a match to TRBD1. The CDR3 sequence is 14 residues long. With 3 bases clipped from V and 5 bases from J, the junction kept 7 bases outside the gene matches. Per germline, CDR1 SGHKS and CDR2 YYEKEE (reference sequence). CDR3 coding DNA: TGTGCCAGCAGCTCACCGGACAGGTATTATGGCTACACCTTC. This encodes CASSSPDRYYGYTF.

This sequence joins TRBV20-1 and TRBJ1-5; 7 nucleotides align to TRBD1. Trimming cost V 3 bases and J 7 bases; bases outside gene matches: 12. This CDR3 comprises 15 residues. From germline, CDR1 is DFQATT and CDR2 SNEGSKA (reference sequence). As DNA, the CDR3 is TGCAGTGCTAGTGTCGACACAGGGGCCAGACAGCCCCAGCATTTT. It encodes CSASVDTGARQPQHF.

V gene TRBV6-5 combines with J gene TRBJ2-7, with D perhaps TRBD1 (5 bases). The V gene's germline CDR1 is MNHEY and CDR2 SVGAGI. The CDR3 totals 12 residues. V was shortened by 10 bases and J by 2 bases, with 12 bases between the two germline ends. CDR3 in amino acids: CATIDRAYEQYF. CDR3 nucleotides: TGTGCCACCATCGACAGAGCCTACGAGCAGTACTTC.

The V gene is TRBV7-9, the J gene TRBJ1-2, with 10 positions matching TRBD1. This CDR3 spans 17 amino acids. Looked up from germline, CDR1 is SEHNR and CDR2 is FQNEAQ (reference sequence). Trimming removed 4 bases from V and 4 bases from J; junction bases left unmatched: 12. The CDR3, as DNA: TGTGCCAGCAGCTCGACAGGGGGCGAACCCTCGACCTATGGCTACACCTTC. Amino acids: CASSSTGGEPSTYGYTF.

V gene TRBV30 combines with J gene TRBJ1-6, with 7 bases aligning to TRBD1. The CDR3 runs 14 residues. Germline CDR1 reads GTSNPN; CDR2 reads SVGIG (reference sequence). With V trimmed by 4 bases and J by 7 bases, 7 bases remained unmatched. CDR3 coding DNA: TGTGCCTGGACTTCCGGGACAGAAAATTCACCCCTCCACTTT. This codes for CAWTSGTENSPLHF.

This clone was recorded once. The chain has TRBV4-1 and TRBJ1-6; the D is unclear. CDR1 is MGHRA, CDR2 YSYEKL, per germline. CDR3 length equals 15 residues. V lost 4 bases, J lost 5 bases, and 12 bases lay in between. Here the CDR3 DNA reads TGCGCCAGCAGCCTTACCTTACGAGATAATTCACCCCTCCACTTT. It translates to CASSLTLRDNSPLHF.

This rearrangement joins TRBV4-3 to TRBJ1-1, with D unclear. In germline, CDR1 is LGHNA, CDR2 YSLEER. V shed 2 bases and J shed 6 bases, with 10 bases lying between them. This CDR3 is 13 amino acids long. This CDR3 reads CASSQPDGAEAFF. The CDR3, as DNA: TGCGCCAGCAGCCAACCAGACGGAGCTGAAGCTTTCTTT.

This sequence joins TRBV28 and TRBJ2-7, with a weak D call TRBD1 (7 bases). Trimming took off 6 bases at V and 5 bases at J, with 20 bases between the two ends. Per the germline V gene, CDR1 is MDHEN and CDR2 is SYDVKM. The CDR3 totals 15 residues. The DNA for the CDR3 is TGTGCCAGCAGCCCAATTTATCAGGGGGAGGACGAGCAGTACTTC. This encodes CASSPIYQGEDEQYF.

The CDR3 region is CASSYSLVLPGETQYF. CDR3 in DNA: TGTGCCAGCAGTTACAGCCTCGTACTTCCCGGGGAGACCCAGTACTTC. The chain uses TRBV6-6 and TRBJ2-5; D is ambiguous. The CDR3 has 16 amino acids. Per germline, CDR1 MNHNY and CDR2 SVGAGI (reference sequence). Between the trimmed V and J ends, which lost 2 bases and 5 bases, there was a span of 18 bases.

The rearrangement joins TRBV4-2 to TRBJ1-5; 7 bases line up with TRBD1. Losses at the gene ends were 1 base for V and 9 bases for J; bases not matched to a gene: 6. This CDR3 region has 14 residues. Germline V gene sequence: CDR1 LGHNA, CDR2 YNFKEQ. The CDR3 region is CASSQGQGRGPQHF. The CDR3 nucleotides are TGTGCCAGCAGCCAAGGACAGGGCCGAGGGCCCCAGCATTTT.

The chain has TRBV4-1 and TRBJ2-7, with 9 nucleotides matching TRBD2. This CDR3 is 14 amino acids long. The ends lost 1 base at V and 5 bases at J; junction bases unmatched: 3. CDR1 and CDR2 from the germline V gene are MGHRA and YSYEKL. The CDR3 loop is CASSQVSGGDEQYF. CDR3 nucleotides: TGCGCCAGCAGCCAAGTTAGCGGGGGCGACGAGCAGTACTTC.

This clone was picked up one time. The V and J genes are TRBV19 and TRBJ2-7; no reliable D call. The CDR3 extends over 13 amino acids. The V and J ends lost 5 bases and 6 bases respectively, with 14 bases between them. Germline-derived CDR1 and CDR2 are LNHDA and SQIVND (reference sequence). CDR3 region: CASSSSLNFEQYF. The DNA for the CDR3 is TGTGCCAGTAGTTCATCCCTTAACTTCGAGCAGTACTTC.

This chain connects TRBV11-3 to TRBJ2-2; possible D gene TRBD2, 5 bases. The length of the CDR3 is 15 residues. The V and J ends lost 1 base and 5 bases respectively, with 11 bases between them. CDR1 SGHNT and CDR2 YENEEA come from the germline V gene. The CDR3 DNA reads as TGTGCCAGCAGCTTAGTCGGGGTGCGGACCGGGGAGCTGTTTTTT. Its translation: CASSLVGVRTGELFF.

The rearrangement links TRBV19 to TRBJ1-1; D gene ambiguous. The CDR3 contains 13 residues. V was pared by 8 bases and J by 1 base, with 11 bases between. Germline V lookup: CDR1 LNHDA, CDR2 SQIVND (reference sequence). The CDR3 spells CASRTRQNTEAFF. Written as DNA, the CDR3 is TGTGCCAGTCGCACTCGACAGAACACTGAAGCTTTCTTT.

This clone was counted between two and nine times. CDR3 DNA sequence: TGTGCCAGCAGCCGTCCCGGGACAGGGGTAGGGACTGAAGCTTTCTTT. Amino acid sequence: CASSRPGTGVGTEAFF. This chain joins TRBV11-3 and TRBJ1-1, with 10 nucleotides matching TRBD1. This CDR3 contains 16 residues. Germline CDR1 is SGHNT and CDR2 is YENEEA. V shed 5 bases and J 5 bases; nucleotides not matched to a gene: 11.

This clone was counted only a few times. This rearrangement joins TRBV10-1 to TRBJ2-6; possible D gene TRBD1, 5 bases. This CDR3 contains 14 residues. V was shortened by 6 bases and J by 4 bases, with 10 bases between the two germline ends. CDR1 is WNHNN, CDR2 SYGVQD, per germline (reference sequence). CDR3 amino acids: CASRAGSGANVLTF. For the CDR3, the DNA is TGCGCCAGCAGGGCAGGGTCCGGGGCCAACGTCCTGACTTTC.

This clone was counted only a few times. This chain uses TRBV21-1 with TRBJ2-7; whether TRBD2, the table's D call, matches the DNA was not checked. TRBV21-1 is designated a pseudogene. The CDR3 runs 18 residues. The CDR3 DNA follows: TGTGCCAGCAGCCCCAAGGGGTCGGAGCGGGGGACGCTCTACGAGCAGTACTTC. Its translation is CASSPKGSERGTLYEQYF.

The chain joins TRBV11-3 to TRBJ2-3, with TRBD2 matching 10 bases. The junction had 10 bases not matched to a gene; V was cut back by 4 bases and J by 3 bases. This CDR3 is built from 17 residues. Germline V gene lookup returns CDR1 SGHNT and CDR2 YENEEA. The DNA for the CDR3 is TGTGCCAGCAGCTCCCGGACTAGCGGCGATGGAACAGATACGCAGTATTTT. Protein product: CASSSRTSGDGTDTQYF.